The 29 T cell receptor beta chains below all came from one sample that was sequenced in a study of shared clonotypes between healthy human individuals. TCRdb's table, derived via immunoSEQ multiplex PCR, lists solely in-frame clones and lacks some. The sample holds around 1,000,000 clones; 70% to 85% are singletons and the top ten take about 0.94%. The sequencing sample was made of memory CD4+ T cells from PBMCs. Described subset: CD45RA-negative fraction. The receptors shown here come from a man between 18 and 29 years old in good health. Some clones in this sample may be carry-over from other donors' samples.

DNA of the CDR3: TGTGCCAGCAGCCCCTTAACGGGACCGAGAAACACCATATATTTT. Translation gives CASSPLTGPRNTIYF. The rearrangement joins TRBV7-6 to TRBJ1-3; a possible D gene is TRBD1 (5 bases). This CDR3 has 15 residues. Trimming pared 5 bases from V and 5 bases from J, leaving 16 bases between. The germline V gene encodes CDR1 SGHVS and CDR2 FNYEAQ. Based on the CDR3 plus reference TRBV7-6 and TRBJ1-3, the full variable domain is GAGVSQSPRYKVTKRGQDVALRCDPISGHVSLYWYRQALGQGPEFLTYFNYEAQQDKSGLPNDRFSAERPEGSISTLTIQRTEQRDSAMYRCASSPLTGPRNTIYFGEGSWLTVV.

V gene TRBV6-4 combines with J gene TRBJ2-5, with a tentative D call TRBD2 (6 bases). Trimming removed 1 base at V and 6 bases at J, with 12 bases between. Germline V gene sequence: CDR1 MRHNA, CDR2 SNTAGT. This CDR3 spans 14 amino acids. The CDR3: CASSDFVGRKTQYF. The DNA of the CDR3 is TGTGCCAGCAGTGACTTCGTAGGGAGGAAGACCCAGTACTTC.

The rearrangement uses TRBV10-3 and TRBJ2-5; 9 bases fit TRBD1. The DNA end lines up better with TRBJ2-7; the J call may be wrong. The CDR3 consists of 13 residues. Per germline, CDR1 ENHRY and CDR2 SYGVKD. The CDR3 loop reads CAINRDRGYEQYF. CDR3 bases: TGTGCCATCAATCGAGACAGGGGGTACGAGCAGTACTTC.

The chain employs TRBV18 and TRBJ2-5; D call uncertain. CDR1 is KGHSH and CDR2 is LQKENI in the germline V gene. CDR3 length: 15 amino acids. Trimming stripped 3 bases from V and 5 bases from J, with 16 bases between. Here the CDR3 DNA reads TGTGCCAGCTCACCCGACGCCTTGGGTGGGGAGACCCAGTACTTC. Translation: CASSPDALGGETQYF.

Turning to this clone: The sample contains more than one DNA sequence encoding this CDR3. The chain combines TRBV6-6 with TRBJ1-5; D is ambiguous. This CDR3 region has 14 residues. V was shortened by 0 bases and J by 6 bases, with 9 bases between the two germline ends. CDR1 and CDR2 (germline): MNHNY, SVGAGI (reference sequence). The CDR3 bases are TGTGCCAGCAGTTACTCCGGTCGAGGTCAGCCCCAGCATTTT. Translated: CASSYSGRGQPQHF.

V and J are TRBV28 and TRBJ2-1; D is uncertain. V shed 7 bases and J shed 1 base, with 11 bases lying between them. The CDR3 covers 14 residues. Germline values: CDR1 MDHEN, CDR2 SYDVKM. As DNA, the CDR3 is TGTGCCAGCACCCGTGGGGTGTCCTACAATGAGCAGTTCTTC. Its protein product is CASTRGVSYNEQFF.

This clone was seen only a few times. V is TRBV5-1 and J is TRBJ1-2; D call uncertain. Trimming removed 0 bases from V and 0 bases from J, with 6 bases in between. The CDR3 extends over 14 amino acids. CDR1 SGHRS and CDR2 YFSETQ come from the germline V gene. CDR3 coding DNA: TGCGCCAGCAGCTTGGCCACATCTAACTATGGCTACACCTTC. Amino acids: CASSLATSNYGYTF. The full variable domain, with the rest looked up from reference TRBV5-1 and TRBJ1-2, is KAGVTQTPRYLIKTRGQQVTLSCSPISGHRSVSWYQQTPGQGLQFLFEYFSETQRNKGNFPGRFSGRQFSNSRSEMNVSTLELGDSALYLCASSLATSNYGYTFGSGTRLTVV.

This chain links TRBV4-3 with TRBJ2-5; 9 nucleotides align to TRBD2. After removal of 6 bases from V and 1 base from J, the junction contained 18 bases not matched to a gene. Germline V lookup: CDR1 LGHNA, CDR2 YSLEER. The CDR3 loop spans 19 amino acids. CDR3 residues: CASSKVRPSGAGLQETQYF. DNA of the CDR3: TGCGCCAGCAGTAAGGTTCGACCTAGCGGGGCAGGCCTCCAAGAGACCCAGTACTTC.

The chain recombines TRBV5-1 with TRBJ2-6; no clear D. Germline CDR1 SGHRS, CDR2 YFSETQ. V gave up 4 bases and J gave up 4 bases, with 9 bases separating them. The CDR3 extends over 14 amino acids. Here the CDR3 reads CASSQLEGANVLTF. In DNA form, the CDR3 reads TGCGCCAGCAGCCAACTGGAAGGGGCCAACGTCCTGACTTTC.

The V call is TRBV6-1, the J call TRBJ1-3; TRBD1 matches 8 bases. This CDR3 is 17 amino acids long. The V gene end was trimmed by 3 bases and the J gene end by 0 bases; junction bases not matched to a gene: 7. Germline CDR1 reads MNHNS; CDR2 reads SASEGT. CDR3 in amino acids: CASSDYSTGGSGNTIYF. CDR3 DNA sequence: TGTGCCAGCAGTGACTATTCAACAGGGGGCTCTGGAAACACCATATATTTT.

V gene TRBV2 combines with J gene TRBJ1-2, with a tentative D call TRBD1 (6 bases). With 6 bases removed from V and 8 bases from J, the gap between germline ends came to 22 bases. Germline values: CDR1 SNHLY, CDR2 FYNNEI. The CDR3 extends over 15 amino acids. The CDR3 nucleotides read TGTGCCAGCAGGAGGGGGGACACCGCACCAGGGGGCTACACCTTC. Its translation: CASRRGDTAPGGYTF.

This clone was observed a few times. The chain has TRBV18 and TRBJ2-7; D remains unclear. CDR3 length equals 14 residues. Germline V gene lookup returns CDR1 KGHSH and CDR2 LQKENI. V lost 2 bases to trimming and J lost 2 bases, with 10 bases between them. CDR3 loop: CASSPGTDPYEQYF. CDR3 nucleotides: TGTGCCAGCTCACCAGGAACGGATCCCTACGAGCAGTACTTC.

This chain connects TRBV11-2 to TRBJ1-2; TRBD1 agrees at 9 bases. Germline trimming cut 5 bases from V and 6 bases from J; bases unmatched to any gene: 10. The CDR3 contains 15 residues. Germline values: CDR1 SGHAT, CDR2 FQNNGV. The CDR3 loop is CASSPGQGIPNGYTF. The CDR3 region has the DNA TGTGCCAGCAGCCCCGGACAGGGGATTCCCAATGGCTACACCTTC.

The CDR3 nucleotides are TGCGCCAGCAGCTTGGTCGGTACAGGGTGGAGCTATGGCTACACCTTC. The encoded protein is CASSLVGTGWSYGYTF. This sequence joins TRBV5-1 and TRBJ1-2, with D perhaps TRBD1 (6 bases). V dropped 0 bases and J dropped 4 bases, with 16 bases sitting between them. The germline gives CDR1 SGHRS, CDR2 YFSETQ. The CDR3 is 16 amino acids.

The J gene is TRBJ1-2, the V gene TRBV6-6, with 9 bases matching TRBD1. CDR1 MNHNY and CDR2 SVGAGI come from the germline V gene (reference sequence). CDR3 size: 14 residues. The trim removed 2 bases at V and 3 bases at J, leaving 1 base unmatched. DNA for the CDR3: TGTGCCAGCAGTTACGGGACAGGGCACTATGGCTACACCTTC. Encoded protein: CASSYGTGHYGYTF.

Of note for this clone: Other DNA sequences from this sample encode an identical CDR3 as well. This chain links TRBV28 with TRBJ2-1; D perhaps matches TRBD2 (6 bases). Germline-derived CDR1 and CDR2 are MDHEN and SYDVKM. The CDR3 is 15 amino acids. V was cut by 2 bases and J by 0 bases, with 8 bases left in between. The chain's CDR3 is CASSLGGSSYNEQFF. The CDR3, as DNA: TGTGCCAGCAGTTTAGGGGGGAGCTCCTACAATGAGCAGTTCTTC.

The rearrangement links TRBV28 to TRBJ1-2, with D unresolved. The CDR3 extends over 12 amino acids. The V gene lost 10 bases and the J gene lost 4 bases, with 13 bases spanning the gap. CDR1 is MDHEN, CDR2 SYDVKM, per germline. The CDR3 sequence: CATAPGLYGYTF. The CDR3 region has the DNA TGTGCCACCGCCCCAGGTCTCTATGGCTACACCTTC.

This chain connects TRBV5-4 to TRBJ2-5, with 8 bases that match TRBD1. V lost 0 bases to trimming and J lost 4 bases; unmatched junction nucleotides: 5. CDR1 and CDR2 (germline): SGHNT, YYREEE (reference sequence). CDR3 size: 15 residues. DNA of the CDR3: TGTGCCAGCAGCTTGGTGACAGGGGATGCAGAGACCCAGTACTTC. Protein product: CASSLVTGDAETQYF.

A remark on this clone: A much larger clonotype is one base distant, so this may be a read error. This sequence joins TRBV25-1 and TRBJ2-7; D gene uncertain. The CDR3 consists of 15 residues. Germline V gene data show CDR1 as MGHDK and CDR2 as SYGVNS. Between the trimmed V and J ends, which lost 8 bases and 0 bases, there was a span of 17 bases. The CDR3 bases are TGTGCCAGCGGTGGCCCCCTGGAGAACTCCTACGAGCAGTACTTC. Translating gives CASGGPLENSYEQYF.

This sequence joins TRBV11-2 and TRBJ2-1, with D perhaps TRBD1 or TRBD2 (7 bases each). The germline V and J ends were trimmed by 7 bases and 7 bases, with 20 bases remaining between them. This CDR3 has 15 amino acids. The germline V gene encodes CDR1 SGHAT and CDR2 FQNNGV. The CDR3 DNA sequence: TGTGCCAGCACCCAGGCAGGGGGGGCGAGGAATGAGCAGTTCTTC. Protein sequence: CASTQAGGARNEQFF.

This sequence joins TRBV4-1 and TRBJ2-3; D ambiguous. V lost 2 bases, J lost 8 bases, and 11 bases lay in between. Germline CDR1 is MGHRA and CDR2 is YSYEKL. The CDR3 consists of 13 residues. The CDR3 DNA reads TGCGCCAGCAGCCAACAACCGGGTTCTACGCAGTATTTT. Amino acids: CASSQQPGSTQYF.

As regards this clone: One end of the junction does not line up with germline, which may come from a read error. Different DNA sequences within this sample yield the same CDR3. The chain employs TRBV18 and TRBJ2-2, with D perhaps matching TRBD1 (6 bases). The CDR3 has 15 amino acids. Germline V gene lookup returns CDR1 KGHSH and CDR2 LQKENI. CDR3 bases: TGCGCCAGCTCACCTTTTTCAGGGGATGCCGGGGAGCTGTTTTTT. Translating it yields CASSPFSGDAGELFF.

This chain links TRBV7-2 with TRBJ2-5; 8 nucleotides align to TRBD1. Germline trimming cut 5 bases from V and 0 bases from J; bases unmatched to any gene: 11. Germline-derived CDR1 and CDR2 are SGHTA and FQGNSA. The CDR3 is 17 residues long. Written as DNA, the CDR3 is TGTGCCAGCAGCCTCGGCAGGGGGCGAATCAACCAAGAGACCCAGTACTTC. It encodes CASSLGRGRINQETQYF.

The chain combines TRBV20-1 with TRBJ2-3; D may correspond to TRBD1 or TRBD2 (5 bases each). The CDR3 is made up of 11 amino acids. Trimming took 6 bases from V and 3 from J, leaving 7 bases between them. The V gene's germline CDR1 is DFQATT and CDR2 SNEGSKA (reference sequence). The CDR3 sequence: CSAEGTDTQYF. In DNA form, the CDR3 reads TGCAGTGCAGAGGGGACAGATACGCAGTATTTT.

The CDR3 nucleotides are TGCGCCAGCAGCCCCCAGAGGGCGGATTTACGCTACGAGCAGTACTTC. It yields the protein CASSPQRADLRYEQYF. The chain is built from TRBV4-1 and TRBJ2-7; possibly TRBD2 for D (5 bases). Between the trimmed V and J ends, which lost 4 bases and 3 bases, there was a span of 19 bases. Germline V CDR1 and CDR2: MGHRA, YSYEKL. The CDR3 consists of 16 residues.

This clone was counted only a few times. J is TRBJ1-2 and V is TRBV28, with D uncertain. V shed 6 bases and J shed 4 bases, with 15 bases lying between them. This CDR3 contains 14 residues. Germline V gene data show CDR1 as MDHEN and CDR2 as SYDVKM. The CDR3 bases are TGTGCCAGCAGGCCCGCGATGCCTTCCTATGGCTACACCTTC. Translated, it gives CASRPAMPSYGYTF.

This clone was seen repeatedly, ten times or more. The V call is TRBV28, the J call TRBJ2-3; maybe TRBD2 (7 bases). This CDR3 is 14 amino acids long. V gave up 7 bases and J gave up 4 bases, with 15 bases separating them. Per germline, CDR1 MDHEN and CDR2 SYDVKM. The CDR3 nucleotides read TGTGCCAGCACCTCGGGGGCGGGAGCAGATACGCAGTATTTT. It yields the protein CASTSGAGADTQYF.

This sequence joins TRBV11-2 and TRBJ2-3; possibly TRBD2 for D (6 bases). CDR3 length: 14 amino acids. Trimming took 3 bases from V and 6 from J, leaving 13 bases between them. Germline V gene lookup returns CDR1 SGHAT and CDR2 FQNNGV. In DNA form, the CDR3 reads TGTGCCAGCAGCTTCACAGCGGGCATTGATACGCAGTATTTT. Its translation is CASSFTAGIDTQYF.

The CDR3 here is CSVRGSVTEAFF. For the CDR3, the DNA is TGCAGCGTGCGGGGTTCGGTCACTGAAGCTTTCTTT. This rearrangement joins TRBV29-1 to TRBJ1-1, with D hard to call. The CDR3 runs to 12 residues. Germline V gene lookup returns CDR1 SQVTM and CDR2 ANQGSEA. The ends were cut back, 6 bases at V and 4 bases at J, with 12 bases in the middle.